The TCR beta chain described here comes from a study of human T cells and chemical hapten exposure. In the study overall: The sensitizer, 2% DPC, was used on roughly 2 cm by roughly 2 cm of upper inner arm skin. Across its 20 to 25 weeks, the study gave patients weekly diphenylcyclopropenone doses to the scalp.

General study points: Sensitizing with DPC caused no change in TCRs above 1 in 1000 frequency.

This clonotype was detected a few times. Its antigen is still unknown. Time point in this sample: patch test 2, 6 weeks after DPC sensitization. Regarding treatment: therapeutic diphenylcyclopropenone sensitization with weekly scalp DPC. The drawing of blood occurred before each patch test was applied. TCRdb recomputed calls from the RACE reads with MiXCR, one row per CDR3 protein. The repertoire holds around 130,000 distinct CDR3 sequences, with approximately 12% as singletons. This TCR derives from a woman between 45 and 60 years old with alopecia areata. Some clones in this sample may be carry-over from other donors' samples. The material was whole blood, obtained in connection with sensitization to the hapten diphenylcyclopropenone (DPC).

The CDR3 nucleotides are TGTGCCAGCAGTCCCCCCGGGACAAGCTCCTATAATTCACCCCTCCACTTT. As protein: CASSPPGTSSYNSPLHF. This chain uses TRBV28 with TRBJ1-6; a weak D match, TRBD1 (6 bases). The CDR3 is 17 residues long. Deletions cut 5 bases from V and 0 bases from J, with 14 bases between. Per germline, CDR1 MDHEN and CDR2 SYDVKM. The whole variable domain, remainder taken from reference TRBV28 and TRBJ1-6, is DVKVTQSSRYLVKRTGEKVFLECVQDMDHENMFWYRQDPGLGLRLIYFSYDVKMKEKGDIPEGYSVSREKKERFSLILESASTNQTSMYLCASSPPGTSSYNSPLHFGNGTRLTVT.